A single sample is the source of the 29 T cell receptor beta chains below, sequenced in a study of CXCR3-negative and CXCR3-positive naive CD8 T cells. The study's findings and limits: Comparison of naive cells showed more hydrophobic TRB CDR3s in CXCR3-positive than in CXCR3-negative naive cells.

Antigens of these TCRs are unknown. Researchers prepared the TRB cDNA libraries using 5' RACE with UMI labels. TCRdb processed the 5' RACE reads again and assigns one entry to each CDR3 protein, with no DNA. This sample lists 130,000 to 150,000 distinct CDR3 sequences; its ten largest clones have 0.25% to 0.3%. What was sequenced was naive CXCR3+ CD8+ T cells from blood. Subset noted: CD45RO-CCR7+CD27+CD95- naive CD8+ T cells expressing CXCR3 (TNR3+). The receptors here all came from a human donor in good health. Some clones in this sample may be carry-over from other donors' samples.

The CDR3 loop reads CSVEDPSTAEQYF. This chain connects TRBV29-1 to TRBJ2-7. CDR1 is SQVTM and CDR2 is ANQGSEA in the germline V gene. This CDR3 region has 13 residues.

V and J are TRBV28 and TRBJ1-2. The CDR3 extends over 13 amino acids. Germline lookup yields CDR1 MDHEN and CDR2 SYDVKM. CDR3: CASSKMMLYGYTF.

V usage is TRBV7-9 and J usage is TRBJ1-5. Per the germline V gene, CDR1 is SEHNR and CDR2 is FQNEAQ (reference sequence). This CDR3 is 15 amino acids long. The CDR3 is CASSSGADGNQPQHF. Looking up the rest from reference TRBV7-9 and TRBJ1-5 gives the full variable domain: DTGVSQNPRHKITKRGQNVTFRCDPISEHNRLYWYRQTLGQGPEFLTYFQNEAQLEKSRLLSDRFSAERPKGSFSTLEIQRTEQGDSAMYLCASSSGADGNQPQHFGDGTRLSIL.

The chain employs TRBV19 and TRBJ2-1. The CDR3 spans 15 residues. Germline loops: CDR1 LNHDA, CDR2 SQIVND (reference sequence). Here the CDR3 reads CASSLTGITLREQFF. Full variable domain (rest looked up from reference TRBV19 and TRBJ2-1): DGGITQSPKYLFRKEGQNVTLSCEQNLNHDAMYWYRQDPGQGLRLIYYSQIVNDFQKGDIAEGYSVSREKKESFPLTVTSAQKNPTAFYLCASSLTGITLREQFFGPGTRLTVL.

This chain joins TRBV29-1 and TRBJ2-7. Per the germline V gene, CDR1 is SQVTM and CDR2 is ANQGSEA. The CDR3 loop spans 12 amino acids. The CDR3 is CSVEVANDEQYF.

The chain is built from TRBV29-1 and TRBJ2-1; the D gene TCRdb calls, TRBD2, cannot be checked with no DNA. There are 14 residues in the CDR3. CDR1 is SQVTM and CDR2 is ANQGSEA in the germline V gene. The chain's CDR3 is CSVVAGTSINEQFF.

V is TRBV29-1 and J is TRBJ2-1; TCRdb selects TRBD1, and the lack of DNA leaves this call unchecked. In germline, CDR1 is SQVTM, CDR2 ANQGSEA. The CDR3 has 15 amino acids. The CDR3: CSVEIRGEVYNEQFF.

The chain couples TRBV2 to TRBJ2-2. Germline V gives CDR1 SNHLY, CDR2 FYNNEI. CDR3 length equals 13 residues. The CDR3 loop is CASSEAHNGELFF.

The V and J genes are TRBV10-3 and TRBJ2-1; TCRdb calls TRBD2, which cannot be checked without DNA. This CDR3 spans 14 amino acids. Germline V gene sequence: CDR1 ENHRY, CDR2 SYGVKD. CDR3 residues: CAISPGLAGVEQFF.

This chain links TRBV20-1 with TRBJ1-6. Germline CDR1 DFQATT, CDR2 SNEGSKA (reference sequence). The CDR3 has 12 residues. The chain's CDR3 is CSAEEYNSPLHF.

J is TRBJ2-5 and V is TRBV7-9; without DNA, the TCRdb call of TRBD2 cannot be checked. CDR1 SEHNR and CDR2 FQNEAQ come from the germline V gene (reference sequence). The CDR3 covers 17 residues. CDR3 region: CASSVNRPGLREETQYF.

The V call is TRBV29-1, the J call TRBJ2-1; TCRdb's assignment of TRBD2 cannot be checked, as there is no DNA. The CDR3 runs 15 residues. CDR1 is SQVTM and CDR2 is ANQGSEA in the germline V gene. The chain's CDR3 is CSVERRTSVDNEQFF.

This chain uses TRBV5-1 with TRBJ2-2; absent DNA, TCRdb's TRBD1 call cannot be checked. There are 17 residues in the CDR3. Germline CDR1 SGHRS, CDR2 YFSETQ. CDR3 region: CASKRLAATGEPGELFF. The whole variable domain, remainder taken from reference TRBV5-1 and TRBJ2-2, is KAGVTQTPRYLIKTRGQQVTLSCSPISGHRSVSWYQQTPGQGLQFLFEYFSETQRNKGNFPGRFSGRQFSNSRSEMNVSTLELGDSALYLCASKRLAATGEPGELFFGEGSRLTVL.

The chain uses TRBV12-3 or TRBV12-4 and TRBJ2-7; TCRdb calls TRBD2, which cannot be checked without DNA. The CDR3 totals 14 residues. CDR3 amino acids: CASRATSGAYEQYF.

This chain joins TRBV7-3 and TRBJ2-7; TCRdb's D gene call, TRBD2, goes unchecked for lack of DNA. Germline-derived CDR1 and CDR2 are SGHTA and FQGTGA. This CDR3 has 13 amino acids. CDR3 in amino acids: CASSLLAGHEQYF.

The chain joins TRBV28 to TRBJ2-5; TCRdb returns TRBD2, unconfirmable since there is no DNA. CDR1 MDHEN and CDR2 SYDVKM come from the germline V gene. The length of the CDR3 is 15 residues. The CDR3 loop reads CASSLRAGVVETQYF.

The chain links TRBV28 to TRBJ2-4; TCRdb gives TRBD1 as the D gene, but with no DNA this cannot be confirmed. The CDR3 length is 14 residues. Germline assignment: CDR1 MDHEN and CDR2 SYDVKM. CDR3 protein: CASSSRSPGDIQYF.

J is TRBJ2-7 and V is TRBV6-6; TCRdb calls TRBD2, which cannot be checked without DNA. Per the germline V gene, CDR1 is MNHNY and CDR2 is SVGAGI (reference sequence). This CDR3 spans 16 amino acids. The CDR3 region is CASSQPPSGGAHEQYF.

Here the CDR3 reads CASSVDTGEQFF. The genes are TRBV4-1 and TRBJ2-1; TCRdb selects TRBD1, and the lack of DNA leaves this call unchecked. The CDR3 spans 12 residues. Germline V lookup: CDR1 MGHRA, CDR2 YSYEKL.

V is TRBV20-1 and J is TRBJ2-1. CDR3 size: 13 residues. From germline, CDR1 is DFQATT and CDR2 SNEGSKA (reference sequence). CDR3 protein: CSARANPRVEQFF.

The J gene is TRBJ2-7, the V gene TRBV2. Germline lookup yields CDR1 SNHLY and CDR2 FYNNEI. The CDR3 contains 15 residues. The CDR3 is CASSEGTDSSYEQYF. Drawing the rest from reference TRBV2 and TRBJ2-7, the complete variable domain is EPEVTQTPSHQVTQMGQEVILRCVPISNHLYFYWYRQILGQKVEFLVSFYNNEISEKSEIFDDQFSVERPDGSNFTLKIRSTKLEDSAMYFCASSEGTDSSYEQYFGPGTRLTVT.

The J gene is TRBJ1-1, the V gene TRBV6-5. Germline CDR1 is MNHEY and CDR2 is SVGAGI. The CDR3 is made up of 13 amino acids. This chain's CDR3 is CASSYFSAGVAFF.

The chain couples TRBV6-2 or TRBV6-3 to TRBJ1-4; TCRdb selects TRBD1, and the lack of DNA leaves this call unchecked. The CDR3 has 14 amino acids. Per the germline V gene, CDR1 is MNHEY and CDR2 is SVGEGT. CDR3 sequence: CASSTGKSYEKLFF.

The V call is TRBV27, the J call TRBJ1-2; TCRdb's assignment of TRBD1 cannot be checked, as there is no DNA. This CDR3 region has 14 residues. Germline V gene data show CDR1 as MNHEY and CDR2 as SMNVEV (reference sequence). CDR3 region: CASSPGQGVYGYTF.

The V call is TRBV4-3, the J call TRBJ1-5; TCRdb reports TRBD1, a call that lacks DNA to check it against. Per germline, CDR1 LGHNA and CDR2 YSLEER. The CDR3 spans 15 residues. The CDR3 reads CASSQDRTGPQPQHF.

This sequence joins TRBV29-1 and TRBJ2-1; TCRdb's D call, TRBD2, is unchecked because there is no DNA. The CDR3 loop spans 13 amino acids. CDR1 SQVTM and CDR2 ANQGSEA come from the germline V gene. CDR3 amino acids: CSAQLAGYNEQFF.

V is TRBV7-6 and J is TRBJ2-1. Germline CDR1 is SGHVS and CDR2 is FNYEAQ. The CDR3 runs 15 residues. The CDR3 reads CASSLSQSSYNEQFF.

V usage is TRBV5-1 and J usage is TRBJ1-5; TCRdb's D call of TRBD1 is untestable without DNA. The CDR3 covers 15 residues. CDR1 SGHRS and CDR2 YFSETQ come from the germline V gene. CDR3 loop: CASSLEGGYNQPQHF.

This chain joins TRBV28 and TRBJ2-2; with no DNA, the TCRdb D assignment of TRBD1 cannot be verified. The CDR3 consists of 14 residues. Germline CDR1 reads MDHEN; CDR2 reads SYDVKM. CDR3: CASSPGQGAGELFF.